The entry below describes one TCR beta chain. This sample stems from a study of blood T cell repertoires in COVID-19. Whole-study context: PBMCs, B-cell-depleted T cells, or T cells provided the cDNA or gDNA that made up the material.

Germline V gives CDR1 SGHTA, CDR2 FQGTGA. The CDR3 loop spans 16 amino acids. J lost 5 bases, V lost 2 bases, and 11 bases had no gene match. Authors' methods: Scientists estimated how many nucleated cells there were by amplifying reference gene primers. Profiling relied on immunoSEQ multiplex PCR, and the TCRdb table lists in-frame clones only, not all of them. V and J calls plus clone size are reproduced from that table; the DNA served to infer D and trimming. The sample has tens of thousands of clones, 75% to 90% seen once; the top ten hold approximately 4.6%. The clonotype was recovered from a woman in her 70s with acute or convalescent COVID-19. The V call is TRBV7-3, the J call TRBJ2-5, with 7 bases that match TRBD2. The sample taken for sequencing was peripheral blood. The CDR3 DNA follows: TGTGCCAGCAGCTTACAAGGACTAGGCAACGGGGAGACCCAGTACTTC. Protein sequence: CASSLQGLGNGETQYF.